These T cell receptor beta chains were read from a single sample in a study of blood T cells in healthy people across ages. TCRdb re-derived calls from the 5' RACE reads in MiXCR, one entry per CDR3 protein. The repertoire holds roughly 800,000 distinct CDR3 sequences, with 25% to 30% as singletons. These data also featured in a second study, about T cells of mothers and their children.

Sequencing input: blood. The receptors derive from a boy aged 5-17 years in good health. Each CDR3 is given with its conserved first and last residue. A D gene is named only where the DNA matches it firmly. A clone size is listed for some rows: how often the clone was seen (once, few, many), or a class if it is expanded.

V gene: TRBV3-1; clone size: .; D gene: .; J gene: TRBJ1-2; CDR3 DNA: TGTGCCAGCAGCCCCTTTGGTGGGGATTCATATGGCTACACCTTC; CDR3 protein: CASSPFGGDSYGYTF
V gene: TRBV3-1; clone size: few; D gene: TRBD1; J gene: TRBJ2-4; CDR3 DNA: TGTGCCAGCAGCCGAGCGGACAGGGACGTGTCCTTACAGTACTTC; CDR3 protein: CASSRADRDVSLQYF
V gene: TRBV6-6; clone size: .; D gene: .; J gene: TRBJ2-7; CDR3 DNA: TGTGCCAGCAGCTCCGCTAGAGAGCGAATCTGGCACGAGCAGTACTTC; CDR3 protein: CASSSARERIWHEQYF
V gene: TRBV20-1; clone size: .; D gene: TRBD1; J gene: TRBJ1-3; CDR3 DNA: TGCAGTGCCAAGCAGGGGACAGGAGGAAACACCATATATTTT; CDR3 protein: CSAKQGTGGNTIYF
V gene: TRBV28; clone size: .; D gene: .; J gene: TRBJ2-7; CDR3 DNA: TGTGCCAGCAGTTTGGAGGGTTTGTTCTACGAGCAGTACTTC; CDR3 protein: CASSLEGLFYEQYF
V gene: TRBV29-1; clone size: .; D gene: TRBD2; J gene: TRBJ2-7; CDR3 DNA: TGCAGCGTCTCCGGGACTAGCGGGAACGAGCAGTACTTC; CDR3 protein: CSVSGTSGNEQYF
V gene: TRBV5-5; clone size: .; D gene: .; J gene: TRBJ2-7; CDR3 DNA: TGTGCCAGCAGCTTGGGCGGGACACAACTACGAGAGCAGTACTTC; CDR3 protein: CASSLGGTQLREQYF
V gene: TRBV19; clone size: few; D gene: .; J gene: TRBJ2-2; CDR3 DNA: TGTGCCAGTACCCTAGCGAGTACCGGGGAGCTGTTTTTT; CDR3 protein: CASTLASTGELFF
V gene: TRBV7-6; clone size: .; D gene: .; J gene: TRBJ1-1; CDR3 DNA: TGTGCCAGCAGCTTAGAAGGGCTCGGCGGTAGGGCTTTCTTT; CDR3 protein: CASSLEGLGGRAFF
V gene: TRBV4-1; clone size: few; D gene: .; J gene: TRBJ2-4; CDR3 DNA: TGCGCCAGCAGCCAAGAGGGGCTTGGGCGGTCCAAAAACATTCAGTACTTC; CDR3 protein: CASSQEGLGRSKNIQYF
V gene: TRBV6-6; clone size: .; D gene: .; J gene: TRBJ1-6; CDR3 DNA: TGTGCCAGCAGCTTAGAAGGGTCTAATTCATCCCTGCACTTT; CDR3 protein: CASSLEGSNSSLHF
V gene: TRBV12-3/TRBV12-4; clone size: .; D gene: TRBD2; J gene: TRBJ2-1; CDR3 DNA: TGTGCCAGCAGTTGGGGACTAGCGGGCAATGAGCAGTTCTTC; CDR3 protein: CASSWGLAGNEQFF
V gene: TRBV12-3/TRBV12-4; clone size: .; D gene: .; J gene: TRBJ2-7; CDR3 DNA: TGTGCCAGCAGTCCTGTAGGATTAAACTTCTACGAGCAGTACTTC; CDR3 protein: CASSPVGLNFYEQYF
V gene: TRBV7-4; clone size: few; D gene: .; J gene: TRBJ2-7; CDR3 DNA: TGTGCCAGCAGCTCTGGTCCATTGGGGGTTCTCCCCTACGAGCAGTACTTC; CDR3 protein: CASSSGPLGVLPYEQYF
V gene: TRBV16; clone size: .; D gene: .; J gene: TRBJ2-5; CDR3 DNA: TGTGCCAGCAGCCAATCCTTCGCCTATGGGCCGCAAGAGACCCAGTACTTC; CDR3 protein: CASSQSFAYGPQETQYF
V gene: TRBV7-9; clone size: few; D gene: .; J gene: TRBJ2-2; CDR3 DNA: TGTGCCAGCAGCCCCTCGGGGGCCGGGGAGCTGTTTTTT; CDR3 protein: CASSPSGAGELFF
V gene: TRBV6-1; clone size: .; D gene: TRBD2; J gene: TRBJ2-2; CDR3 DNA: TGTGCCAGCAGCCTACTAGGGCGGGGGGTCACCGGGGAGCTGTTTTTT; CDR3 protein: CASSLLGRGVTGELFF
V gene: TRBV10-3; clone size: .; D gene: .; J gene: TRBJ2-7; CDR3 DNA: TGTGCCATCAGTGAGTCGAAGGCGCGGGGCGAGCAGTACTTC; CDR3 protein: CAISESKARGEQYF
V gene: TRBV6-6; clone size: .; D gene: .; J gene: TRBJ2-7; CDR3 DNA: TGTGCCAGCAGTTATCAGGACGAGCAGTACTTC; CDR3 protein: CASSYQDEQYF
V gene: TRBV12-3/TRBV12-4; clone size: once; D gene: .; J gene: TRBJ2-5; CDR3 DNA: TGTGCCAGCAGTTTAGTCAGCGTGGAGACCCAGTACTTC; CDR3 protein: CASSLVSVETQYF
V gene: TRBV29-1; clone size: .; D gene: .; J gene: TRBJ2-7; CDR3 DNA: TGCAGCGTTGTGGTTCAGGCGGCCTACGAGCAGTACTTC; CDR3 protein: CSVVVQAAYEQYF
V gene: TRBV5-1; clone size: .; D gene: .; J gene: TRBJ2-2; CDR3 DNA: TGCGCCAGCCCGGCAGGGGACGACGGGGAGCTGTTTTTT; CDR3 protein: CASPAGDDGELFF
V gene: TRBV2; clone size: .; D gene: .; J gene: TRBJ2-1; CDR3 DNA: TGTGCCAGCAGTGGGGTCAGCTATGAGCAGTTCTTC; CDR3 protein: CASSGVSYEQFF
V gene: TRBV7-3; clone size: many; D gene: .; J gene: TRBJ1-1; CDR3 DNA: TGTGCCAGCAGCTTAAAGGGCCGTGGAACTGAAGCTTTCTTT; CDR3 protein: CASSLKGRGTEAFF
V gene: TRBV20-1; clone size: .; D gene: .; J gene: TRBJ2-3; CDR3 DNA: TGCAGTGCCGGTGTGTGGTCTGGGGGCCCACGCGGCACAGATACGCAGTATTTT; CDR3 protein: CSAGVWSGGPRGTDTQYF
V gene: TRBV7-8; clone size: few; D gene: TRBD2; J gene: TRBJ2-1; CDR3 DNA: TGTGCCAGCAGCTTAGACCGGACTAGCGTGTACTACAATGAGCAGTTCTTC; CDR3 protein: CASSLDRTSVYYNEQFF
V gene: TRBV20-1; clone size: .; D gene: TRBD2; J gene: TRBJ2-3; CDR3 DNA: TGCAGTGCTAGACCTCCCTCGGGGCTAGCGGGTGATACGCAGTATTTT; CDR3 protein: CSARPPSGLAGDTQYF
V gene: TRBV5-1; clone size: .; D gene: .; J gene: TRBJ1-1; CDR3 DNA: TGCGCCAGCAGCATTTATACAAACACTGAAGCTTTCTTT; CDR3 protein: CASSIYTNTEAFF
V gene: TRBV7-4; clone size: .; D gene: TRBD2; J gene: TRBJ2-2; CDR3 DNA: TGTGCCAGCAGCTTAGCCGGGACTAATGTCACCGGGGAGCTGTTTTTT; CDR3 protein: CASSLAGTNVTGELFF
V gene: TRBV6-1; clone size: .; D gene: TRBD2; J gene: TRBJ2-5; CDR3 DNA: TGTGCCAGCAGCCTCCAGCGGGGGGGCCTAGGGGAGACCCAGTACTTC; CDR3 protein: CASSLQRGGLGETQYF
V gene: TRBV20-1; clone size: few; D gene: .; J gene: TRBJ2-5; CDR3 DNA: TGCAGTGCTAGAGATTGGGGACTGGGTAAAGAGACCCAGTACTTC; CDR3 protein: CSARDWGLGKETQYF